This is a list of T cell receptor beta chains from one sample in a study of T cells in Graves' hyperthyroidism and ophthalmopathy. TCRdb reanalysed the multiplex PCR reads using MiXCR and keeps one entry per CDR3 protein. Among about 610,000 distinct CDR3 sequences listed, around 42% were seen once. What was sequenced was peripheral blood or thyroid tissue (not recorded which). The receptors were gathered from a woman aged 18 to 35 with Graves' hyperthyroidism. Both conserved end residues are part of each CDR3. D genes are given only for firm matches. Size is omitted from some rows. Given values are once, few, many or a class for expanded clones.

d_call: TRBD1; j_call: TRBJ2-5; v_call: TRBV5-4; clone_size: many; cdr3_aa: CASWTGGQETQYF; cdr3_nt: TGTGCCAGTTGGACAGGGGGGCAAGAGACCCAGTACTTC
d_call: TRBD1; j_call: TRBJ1-6; v_call: TRBV25-1; clone_size: many; cdr3_aa: CASSGGQGISTYNSPLHF; cdr3_nt: TGTGCCAGCAGTGGGGGACAGGGGATAAGCACCTATAATTCACCCCTCCACTTT
d_call: TRBD1; j_call: TRBJ2-5; v_call: TRBV7-9; clone_size: many; cdr3_aa: CASSSWDSSKETQYF; cdr3_nt: TGTGCCAGCAGCTCCTGGGACAGCTCCAAGGAGACCCAGTACTTC
d_call: TRBD2; j_call: TRBJ2-5; v_call: TRBV19; clone_size: -; cdr3_aa: CASSIDASGRETQYF; cdr3_nt: TGTGCCAGTAGTATAGACGCTAGCGGGAGGGAGACCCAGTACTTC
d_call: -; j_call: TRBJ1-1; v_call: TRBV20-1; clone_size: -; cdr3_aa: CSVPDGILNTEAFF; cdr3_nt: TGCAGTGTCCCTGATGGGATCTTGAACACTGAAGCTTTCTTT
d_call: -; j_call: TRBJ2-2; v_call: TRBV10-2; clone_size: -; cdr3_aa: CASSTNVRTTGELFF; cdr3_nt: TGTGCCAGCAGTACTAATGTCCGGACCACCGGGGAGCTGTTTTTT
d_call: -; j_call: TRBJ2-2; v_call: TRBV6-4; clone_size: few; cdr3_aa: CASSLSPVQFTTGELFF; cdr3_nt: TGTGCCAGCAGTTTATCACCAGTCCAGTTCACCACCGGGGAGCTGTTTTTT
d_call: -; j_call: TRBJ2-1; v_call: TRBV29-1; clone_size: -; cdr3_aa: CSVGGTYNEQFF; cdr3_nt: TGCAGCGTCGGTGGCACCTACAATGAGCAGTTCTTC
d_call: -; j_call: TRBJ2-5; v_call: TRBV20-1; clone_size: once; cdr3_aa: CSASGHSYQETQYF; cdr3_nt: TGCAGTGCGTCGGGACATTCGTACCAAGAGACCCAGTACTTC
d_call: -; j_call: TRBJ2-5; v_call: TRBV9; clone_size: -; cdr3_aa: CASRHSQDGRWGETQYF; cdr3_nt: TGTGCCAGCAGGCACAGCCAAGATGGGAGGTGGGGTGAGACCCAGTACTTC
d_call: TRBD1; j_call: TRBJ2-7; v_call: TRBV6-5; clone_size: few; cdr3_aa: CASSYRDRGSNEQYF; cdr3_nt: TGTGCCAGCAGTTACCGGGACAGGGGTAGCAACGAGCAGTACTTC
d_call: TRBD1; j_call: TRBJ1-4; v_call: TRBV25-1; clone_size: -; cdr3_aa: CASSELIGTDEKLFF; cdr3_nt: TGTGCCAGCAGTGAATTGATCGGGACAGATGAAAAACTGTTTTTT
d_call: TRBD1; j_call: TRBJ2-6; v_call: TRBV10-3; clone_size: -; cdr3_aa: CAIRDSVKDNVLTF; cdr3_nt: TGTGCCATCCGGGACAGCGTAAAAGACAACGTCCTGACTTTC
d_call: TRBD1; j_call: TRBJ2-7; v_call: TRBV4-1; clone_size: -; cdr3_aa: CASSQDWDRVHEQYF; cdr3_nt: TGCGCCAGCAGCCAAGATTGGGACAGGGTCCACGAGCAGTACTTC
d_call: -; j_call: TRBJ1-6; v_call: TRBV20-1; clone_size: -; cdr3_aa: CSASIADSPLHF; cdr3_nt: TGCAGTGCTAGTATAGCGGATTCACCCCTCCACTTT
d_call: -; j_call: TRBJ1-1; v_call: TRBV5-8; clone_size: many; cdr3_aa: CASSLVGVAFF; cdr3_nt: TGTGCCAGCAGCTTGGTCGGAGTTGCTTTCTTT
d_call: -; j_call: TRBJ1-2; v_call: TRBV14; clone_size: -; cdr3_aa: CASSPQARSGGYTF; cdr3_nt: TGTGCCAGCAGCCCACAGGCCCGATCGGGCGGCTACACCTTC
d_call: -; j_call: TRBJ2-7; v_call: TRBV15; clone_size: -; cdr3_aa: CATSSDLTYEQYF; cdr3_nt: TGTGCCACCAGCAGCGATCTCACCTACGAGCAGTACTTC
d_call: TRBD1; j_call: TRBJ2-2; v_call: TRBV7-8; clone_size: many; cdr3_aa: CASSKRTGATNTGELFF; cdr3_nt: TGTGCCAGCAGCAAAAGGACAGGGGCTACGAACACCGGGGAGCTGTTTTTT
d_call: TRBD2; j_call: TRBJ2-5; v_call: TRBV12-3/TRBV12-4; clone_size: -; cdr3_aa: CASSLAGTTSETQYF; cdr3_nt: TGTGCCAGCAGTTTAGCCGGGACTACTTCTGAGACCCAGTACTTC
d_call: TRBD1; j_call: TRBJ1-6; v_call: TRBV20-1; clone_size: -; cdr3_aa: CSVSFRGNSPLHF; cdr3_nt: TGCAGTGTTAGTTTCAGGGGGAATTCACCCCTCCACTTT
d_call: TRBD2; j_call: TRBJ2-7; v_call: TRBV9; clone_size: many; cdr3_aa: CASSAGRLAGPYEQYF; cdr3_nt: TGTGCCAGCAGCGCGGGTCGACTAGCGGGTCCCTACGAGCAGTACTTC
d_call: TRBD1; j_call: TRBJ2-7; v_call: TRBV9; clone_size: -; cdr3_aa: CASSLGTGGSRSF; cdr3_nt: TGTGCCAGCAGCCTTGGGACAGGGGGAAGCCGAAGCTTC
d_call: -; j_call: TRBJ1-2; v_call: TRBV29-1; clone_size: -; cdr3_aa: CSVEGTSGYTF; cdr3_nt: TGCAGCGTTGAGGGGACTAGCGGCTACACCTTC
d_call: -; j_call: TRBJ1-5; v_call: TRBV7-9; clone_size: -; cdr3_aa: CASSLEQFNQPQHF; cdr3_nt: TGTGCCAGCAGCTTAGAACAGTTCAATCAGCCCCAGCATTTT
d_call: TRBD2; j_call: TRBJ2-5; v_call: TRBV2; clone_size: -; cdr3_aa: CASHAQREGTQYF; cdr3_nt: TGTGCTAGCCACGCGCAGCGGGAGGGGACCCAGTACTTC
d_call: -; j_call: TRBJ2-1; v_call: TRBV20-1; clone_size: few; cdr3_aa: CSPGAVGEDEQFF; cdr3_nt: TGCAGCCCGGGCGCAGTAGGCGAAGATGAGCAGTTCTTC